This T cell receptor beta chain was recovered during a study of CD8 T cells in Susac syndrome. After removal of 0 bases from V and 2 bases from J, the junction contained 3 bases not matched to a gene. The CDR3 covers 15 residues. Germline V CDR1 and CDR2: SGHVS, FQNEAQ. TCR beta sequencing covered blood CD8+ and CD4+ T cells. Matched for age and sex, the controls were healthy donors. Bulk CD8+ and CD4+ cells came from magnetic negative isolation; CD8+ TEMRA by FACS. With random hexamers, reverse transcription was performed on roughly 0.45 to 1 ug of RNA. Across 54 Vbeta and 13 Jbeta, immunoSEQ multiplex PCR amplified TCR beta CDR3. TCRdb re-called the immunoSEQ multiplex PCR reads through MiXCR, storing one row per CDR3 protein. The sample lists about 69,000 distinct CDR3 sequences, around 95% occurring once.

Material: CD8+ T cells from PBMCs. The sequence came from a human donor in good health. The chain joins TRBV7-8 to TRBJ1-1, with 7 positions matching TRBD1. CDR3 DNA: TGTGCCAGCAGCTTAGCGAGACAGGGTAACACTGAAGCTTTCTTT. Amino acid sequence: CASSLARQGNTEAFF.